Listed here are 27 T cell receptor beta chains from one sample, sequenced in a study of blood T cell repertoires in COVID-19. Only in-frame clones appear in the TCRdb table, and some are missing; sequencing was by immunoSEQ multiplex PCR. The repertoire has 52,000 or so clones, about 85% of them found once; the top ten carry more than 7%. Sequences were obtained from peripheral blood. These receptors were collected from a woman aged 70-85 years with active COVID-19.

This chain uses TRBV19 with TRBJ2-2; a possible D gene is TRBD2 (6 bases). The CDR3 extends over 19 amino acids. V was trimmed by 6 bases and J by 0 bases, leaving 23 bases between them. CDR1 is LNHDA, CDR2 SQIVND, per germline (reference sequence). The CDR3 DNA is TGTGCCAGTAGCAACCGCCCGCATAGCGGACATCCGAACACCGGGGAGCTGTTTTTT. This gives the protein CASSNRPHSGHPNTGELFF.

The rearrangement joins TRBV2 to TRBJ2-1, with TRBD1 identical over 10 bases. This CDR3 is built from 14 residues. The V gene end was trimmed by 5 bases and the J gene end by 4 bases; junction bases not matched to a gene: 2. Looked up from germline, CDR1 is SNHLY and CDR2 is FYNNEI. CDR3 protein: CASSRQGAYNEQFF. For the CDR3, the DNA is TGTGCCAGCAGTAGACAGGGGGCTTACAATGAGCAGTTCTTC.

The chain is built from TRBV30 and TRBJ1-1, with TRBD1 as a possible D gene (5 bases). The CDR3 extends over 14 amino acids. The germline V gene has CDR1 GTSNPN and CDR2 SVGIG (reference sequence). V dropped 0 bases and J dropped 5 bases, with 13 bases sitting between them. The CDR3 nucleotides are TGTGCCTGGAGTGTTCTGGATTCAGGGACTGAAGCTTTCTTT. As protein: CAWSVLDSGTEAFF.

The V call is TRBV9, the J call TRBJ1-2; perhaps TRBD1 as D (5 bases). The germline V gene has CDR1 SGDLS and CDR2 YYNGEE. Between the trimmed V and J ends, which lost 0 bases and 3 bases, there was a span of 9 bases. The CDR3 covers 14 residues. The CDR3 DNA is TGTGCCAGCAGCGTAGGTTGGGGGGACTATGGCTACACCTTC. Translating gives CASSVGWGDYGYTF.

This chain links TRBV7-9 with TRBJ2-1; 9 positions agree with TRBD2. The CDR3 length is 14 residues. The germline V gene encodes CDR1 SEHNR and CDR2 FQNEAQ (reference sequence). V shed 6 bases, J shed 5 bases, and the junction held 5 bases outside the gene matches. In DNA, the CDR3 is TGTGCCAGCAGGACTAGCGGTAAAAACAATGAGCAGTTCTTC. Amino acids: CASRTSGKNNEQFF.

The rearrangement links TRBV28 to TRBJ2-5; TRBD1 matches at 7 bases. Germline V gene data show CDR1 as MDHEN and CDR2 as SYDVKM. V gave up 6 bases and J gave up 3 bases; unmatched junction bases: 7. The CDR3 is made up of 14 amino acids. The CDR3 bases are TGTGCCAGCAGCCAGGCCGGGACAGAAGAGACCCAGTACTTC. Translated, it gives CASSQAGTEETQYF.

The chain joins TRBV3-1 (or the pseudogene TRBV3-2) to TRBJ1-6, with 9 bases fitting TRBD1. Trimming at V came to 4 bases and at J to 6 bases, leaving 1 base not matched to a gene. The CDR3 consists of 14 residues. In germline, CDR1 is LGHDT, CDR2 YNNKEL (reference sequence). The CDR3 protein is CASSPTGGNSPLHF. The CDR3 DNA sequence: TGTGCCAGCAGCCCGACAGGGGGTAATTCACCCCTCCACTTT.

J is TRBJ2-7 and V is TRBV24-1; 7 bases align to TRBD1. The CDR3 contains 12 residues. Germline V gene data show CDR1 as KGHDR and CDR2 as SFDVKD. V lost 5 bases and J lost 6; bases outside the gene matches: 3. The CDR3 here is CATSATGVEQYF. In DNA, the CDR3 is TGTGCCACCAGTGCTACAGGGGTCGAGCAGTACTTC.

The chain carries TRBV19 and TRBJ1-1, with 9 positions matching TRBD1. The ends lost 11 bases at V and 9 bases at J; junction bases unmatched: 22. CDR1 is LNHDA, CDR2 SQIVND, per germline (reference sequence). This CDR3 is built from 16 residues. CDR3 coding DNA: TGTGCCCGTCGGCCCGGGGACAGGGTAAAGGGGAAAAAAGCTTTCTTT. Protein product: CARRPGDRVKGKKAFF.

This rearrangement joins TRBV5-4 to TRBJ2-3, with D possibly matching TRBD1 (5 bases). The ends were cut back, 0 bases at V and 2 bases at J, with 7 bases in the middle. This CDR3 is built from 14 residues. Germline values: CDR1 SGHNT, CDR2 YYREEE (reference sequence). The CDR3 region is CASSLAGITDTQYF. The CDR3 DNA reads as TGTGCCAGCAGCTTGGCAGGGATCACAGATACGCAGTATTTT. Complete variable domain (other parts from reference TRBV5-4 and TRBJ2-3): ETGVTQSPTHLIKTRGQQVTLRCSSQSGHNTVSWYQQALGQGPQFIFQYYREEENGRGNFPPRFSGLQFPNYSSELNVNALELDDSALYLCASSLAGITDTQYFGPGTRLTVL.

This sequence joins TRBV28 and TRBJ2-3, with D maybe TRBD2 (6 bases). V was cut by 2 bases and J by 6 bases, with 18 bases left in between. Germline V gene data show CDR1 as MDHEN and CDR2 as SYDVKM. The CDR3 contains 16 residues. CDR3 nucleotide sequence: TGTGCCAGCAGTTTAATTAAAGCGGGCCCGTCGGATACGCAGTATTTT. It is translated as CASSLIKAGPSDTQYF.

This clone was seen more than once but under ten times. The chain couples TRBV5-6 to TRBJ1-5; D is possibly TRBD1 (5 bases). The V and J ends lost 4 bases and 3 bases respectively, with 23 bases between them. Germline CDR1 SGHDT, CDR2 YYEEEE. The CDR3 is made up of 18 amino acids. In DNA, the CDR3 is TGTGCCAGCAGCCTAGGGGTATTAGGGATAGGACACAATCAGCCCCAGCATTTT. Translation: CASSLGVLGIGHNQPQHF.

V gene TRBV6-6 combines with J gene TRBJ2-1; 11 nucleotides match TRBD2. Germline-derived CDR1 and CDR2 are MNHNY and SVGAGI (reference sequence). The length of the CDR3 is 16 residues. Trimming cost V 4 bases and J 5 bases; bases outside gene matches: 7. In DNA form, the CDR3 reads TGTGCCAGCAGTTCTCCGGCGGGACTAGCGGACAATGAGCAGTTCTTC. Protein sequence: CASSSPAGLADNEQFF.

The chain employs TRBV2 and TRBJ2-7, with 15 positions matching TRBD2. The CDR3 sequence is 15 residues long. Germline V lookup: CDR1 SNHLY, CDR2 FYNNEI. V shed 6 bases, J shed 7 bases, and the junction held 7 bases outside the gene matches. CDR3 sequence (DNA): TGTGCCAGCAGGTTGGGACTAGCGGGAGGTCGGGAGCAGTACTTC. Amino acids: CASRLGLAGGREQYF.

The chain combines TRBV7-2 with TRBJ2-7, with TRBD2 identical over 10 bases. V was clipped by 1 base and J by 5 bases; unmatched bases: 11. This CDR3 is built from 17 residues. The germline gives CDR1 SGHTA, CDR2 FQGNSA. The CDR3 DNA sequence: TGTGCCAGCAGCTTAGAAGGGGCTAGCGGGAGCGTGGACGAGCAGTACTTC. It translates to CASSLEGASGSVDEQYF.

V is TRBV27 and J is TRBJ1-5; D not certain. Trimming removed 0 bases at V and 7 bases at J, with 10 bases between. Per germline, CDR1 MNHEY and CDR2 SMNVEV (reference sequence). This CDR3 has 14 residues. The CDR3 bases are TGTGCCAGCAGTTTATCGACGGGTTACCAGCCCCAGCATTTT. Residues: CASSLSTGYQPQHF.

This clone appeared a single time. The CDR3 sequence: CARRTQSSYEQYF. CDR3 nucleotide sequence: TGTGCCCGAAGGACACAGAGCTCCTACGAGCAGTACTTC. The V and J genes are TRBV25-1 and TRBJ2-7; a weak D match, TRBD1 (5 bases). Trimming removed 11 bases at V and 0 bases at J, with 14 bases between. Germline lookup yields CDR1 MGHDK and CDR2 SYGVNS. The CDR3 consists of 13 residues.

Details on this clone: Distinct nucleotide sequences in the sample also encode this CDR3. This chain links TRBV29-1 with TRBJ2-7; 8 nucleotides agree with TRBD1. Germline-derived CDR1 and CDR2 are SQVTM and ANQGSEA. V lost 6 bases to trimming and J lost 0 bases; unmatched junction nucleotides: 7. The CDR3 has 14 amino acids. CDR3 nucleotides: TGCAGCGTCCTAACAGGGGGGAGCTCCTACGAGCAGTACTTC. Protein sequence: CSVLTGGSSYEQYF.

This chain links TRBV7-9 with TRBJ1-2; D unclear. Germline loops: CDR1 SEHNR, CDR2 FQNEAQ (reference sequence). V gave up 5 bases and J gave up 4 bases, with 11 bases separating them. The CDR3 totals 13 residues. Written as DNA, the CDR3 is TGTGCCAGCAGCGTCGGGGAGGGCTATGGCTACACCTTC. Its translation is CASSVGEGYGYTF.

The rearrangement uses TRBV7-6 and TRBJ2-1; 8 bases fit TRBD2. The CDR3 sequence is 15 residues long. The germline V gene has CDR1 SGHVS and CDR2 FNYEAQ. The V gene end was trimmed by 5 bases and the J gene end by 4 bases; junction bases not matched to a gene: 7. CDR3 in DNA: TGTGCCAGCAGCCCAATCGGGAGGGGGTACAATGAGCAGTTCTTC. This translates into CASSPIGRGYNEQFF.

The chain couples TRBV28 to TRBJ1-5; 7 bases are shared with TRBD1. CDR3 size: 14 residues. Germline CDR1 MDHEN, CDR2 SYDVKM. J was trimmed by 7 bases and V by 5 bases; bases with no gene match: 8. This CDR3 reads CASSTQTGTQPQHF. Written as DNA, the CDR3 is TGTGCCAGCAGTACCCAGACAGGGACCCAGCCCCAGCATTTT.

J is TRBJ2-7 and V is TRBV20-1; tentatively, D is TRBD2 (5 bases). Between the trimmed V and J ends, which lost 2 bases and 5 bases, there was a span of 7 bases. The CDR3 spans 11 residues. CDR1 and CDR2 from the germline V gene are DFQATT and SNEGSKA (reference sequence). The CDR3 coding sequence is TGCAGTGCTAGAAATAGCGACGAGCAGTACTTC. This encodes CSARNSDEQYF.

This clone was observed once. The chain is built from TRBV11-2 and TRBJ2-2; unclear D gene. CDR1 and CDR2 from the germline V gene are SGHAT and FQNNGV. The CDR3 runs to 14 residues. The V end lost 2 bases, the J end lost 5 bases, and 9 bases lay between the germline ends. This chain's CDR3 is CASSLKQPTGELFF. The CDR3 DNA is TGTGCCAGCAGCTTAAAACAGCCTACCGGGGAGCTGTTTTTT.

This clone has just one count. The J gene is TRBJ1-2, the V gene TRBV6-1; no definite D call. CDR3 size: 11 residues. Germline V gene data show CDR1 as MNHNS and CDR2 as SASEGT. Trimming left V 3 bases short and J 8 bases short, with 7 bases between. The CDR3 region has the DNA TGTGCCAGCAGTGATTCTAGGGGCTACACCTTC. Its translation is CASSDSRGYTF.

CDR3 residues: CASSDSNRLLSYTF. As DNA, the CDR3 is TGTGCCAGCAGTGACTCGAACAGGTTATTGAGCTACACCTTC. The rearrangement uses TRBV6-4 and TRBJ1-2; tentative D call: TRBD1 (5 bases). Germline V lookup: CDR1 MRHNA, CDR2 SNTAGT. The CDR3 is 14 amino acids. The germline V and J ends were trimmed by 0 bases and 9 bases, with 14 bases remaining between them.

This clone was counted a few times. The chain employs TRBV23-1 and TRBJ2-3; a possible D gene is TRBD1 (6 bases). TRBV23-1 is reported as an ORF; its role is uncertain. This CDR3 has 16 residues. Trimming left V 3 bases short and J 3 bases short, with 16 bases between. The CDR3 bases are TGCGCCAGCAGTCAGGGTCTCCCCAGGGGTACAGATACGCAGTATTTT. This gives the protein CASSQGLPRGTDTQYF.

This chain connects TRBV7-3 to TRBJ2-7, with TRBD2 matching over 10 bases. Germline V gene sequence: CDR1 SGHTA, CDR2 FQGTGA. Unmatched junction bases numbered 8, after V lost 4 bases and J lost 5 bases. There are 15 residues in the CDR3. In DNA form, the CDR3 reads TGTGCCAGCAGCTCGTCCCCTAGCGGGAGCCACGAGCAGTACTTC. This encodes CASSSSPSGSHEQYF.